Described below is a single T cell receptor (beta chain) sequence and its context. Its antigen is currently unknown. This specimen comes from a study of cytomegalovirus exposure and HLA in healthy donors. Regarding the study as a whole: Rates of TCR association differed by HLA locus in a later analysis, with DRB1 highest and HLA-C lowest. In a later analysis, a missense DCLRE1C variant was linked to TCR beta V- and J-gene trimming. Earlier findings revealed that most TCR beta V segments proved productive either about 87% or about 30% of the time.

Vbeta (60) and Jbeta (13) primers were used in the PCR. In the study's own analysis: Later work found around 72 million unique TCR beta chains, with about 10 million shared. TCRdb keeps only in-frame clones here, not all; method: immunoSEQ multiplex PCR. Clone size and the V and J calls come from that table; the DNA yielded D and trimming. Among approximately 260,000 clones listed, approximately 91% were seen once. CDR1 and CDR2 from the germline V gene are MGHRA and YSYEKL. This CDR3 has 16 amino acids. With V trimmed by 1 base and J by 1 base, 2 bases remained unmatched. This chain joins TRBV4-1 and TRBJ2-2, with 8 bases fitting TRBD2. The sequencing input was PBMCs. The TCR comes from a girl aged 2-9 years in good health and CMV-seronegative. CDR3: CASSQGSGGNTGELFF. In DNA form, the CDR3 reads TGCGCCAGCAGCCAAGGAAGCGGGGGGAACACCGGGGAGCTGTTTTTT.